This T cell receptor beta chain was captured in a study of human T cells and chemical hapten exposure. In the study overall: Small discrepancies in pooled library volume mainly accounted for the varying TCR yields per sample.

Library preparation tagged each individual cDNA molecule with a unique molecular identifier. Original handling: Counts of TCRs in each sample centred on a median of around 92,000 and extended from approximately 20,000 to 700,000. TCRdb redid the calling of the RACE reads with MiXCR, one entry per CDR3 protein. TCRdb's processing, not the authors' own work, is the source of the V and J calls. The table shows some 50,000 distinct CDR3 sequences, with approximately 4.7% occurring only once. This clonotype was seen ten or more times. Its antigen is unknown. Study results and limitations: No change in TCRs above 1 in 1000 frequency was produced by DPC sensitization.

CDR1 SGHAT and CDR2 FQNNGV come from the germline V gene. V was cut by 2 bases and J by 8 bases, with 13 bases left in between. The CDR3 has 14 residues. This sample's time point: healthy volunteer bleed at 2 weeks. Researchers extracted total RNA from unfractionated whole blood. V is TRBV11-2 and J is TRBJ2-1; D call uncertain. Sample: whole blood. The clonotype was recovered from a female donor in good health. Some clones in this sample may be carry-over from other donors' samples. The DNA of the CDR3 is TGTGCCAGCAGCTTACGGCTGGTTTGGGATGAGCAGTTCTTC. This gives the protein CASSLRLVWDEQFF. Full variable domain (missing parts from reference TRBV11-2 and TRBJ2-1): EAGVAQSPRYKIIEKRQSVAFWCNPISGHATLYWYQQILGQGPKLLIQFQNNGVVDDSQLPKDRFSAERLKGVDSTLKIQPAKLEDSAVYLCASSLRLVWDEQFFGPGTRLTVL.